This T cell receptor beta chain emerged from a study of regulatory T cells in long-lasting Graves disease. Construction of the TCR beta libraries employed iRepertoire HTBI primers in conjunction with Arm-PCR of CDR3 regions. TCRdb reprocessed the multiplex PCR reads with MiXCR, giving one entry per CDR3 protein. This table has fewer than 450,000 distinct CDR3 sequences, roughly 20% appearing once. Turning to this clonotype: Its matching antigen is unknown.

The study's findings and limits: Sampling was limited to peripheral blood rather than thyroid tissue.

CDR3 size: 13 residues. V lost 8 bases to trimming and J lost 9 bases, with 17 bases between them. Germline CDR1 MDHEN, CDR2 SYDVKM. The time point denotes: persistent/refractory GD, antithyroid drugs over 5 years with positive TRAb. Preparation of the TCR library used RNA extracted from PBMCs. Diagnosing Graves' disease relied on the American Thyroid Association guidelines. The material was peripheral blood mononuclear cells (PBMCs), obtained when the disease was refractory, from a patient treated with antithyroid drugs. V gene TRBV28 combines with J gene TRBJ2-1, with D perhaps given as TRBD1 or TRBD2 (5 bases each). The clonotype originates from a female donor with Graves disease. In DNA, the CDR3 is TGTGCCAGCTGGGGTGGGGGTTTAGGTGAGCAGTTCTTC. Residues: CASWGGGLGEQFF.